The 24 T cell receptor beta chains below all came from one sample that was sequenced in a study of spatial heterogeneity in lung cancer. MiXCR was run by TCRdb on the 5' RACE reads, yielding one entry per CDR3 protein. Here the sample spans about 110,000 distinct CDR3 sequences, 10% to 11% being singletons. The time point denotes: blood at routine non-recurrence follow-up after resection. Sequenced material: PBMCs, taken at follow-up. All receptors come from a female donor with early-stage non-small cell lung cancer.

This clonotype was recorded many times. In DNA form, the CDR3 reads TGTGCCAGCAGCCCTTCTAGGGGCAATGAGCAGTTCTTC. It translates to CASSPSRGNEQFF. The chain is built from TRBV3-1 and TRBJ2-1; a possible D gene is TRBD1 (5 bases). V was clipped by 4 bases and J by 6 bases, with 10 bases between them. CDR3 size: 13 residues. Germline-derived CDR1 and CDR2 are LGHDT and YNNKEL (reference sequence).

This chain links TRBV5-6 with TRBJ2-7; D is undetermined. V was pared by 2 bases and J by 3 bases, with 12 bases between. This CDR3 contains 14 residues. Germline V gene sequence: CDR1 SGHDT, CDR2 YYEEEE. This chain's CDR3 is CASSFRPNSYEQYF. The CDR3 bases are TGTGCCAGCAGCTTCCGACCAAACAGCTACGAGCAGTACTTC. Drawing the rest from reference TRBV5-6 and TRBJ2-7, the complete variable domain is DAGVTQSPTHLIKTRGQQVTLRCSPKSGHDTVSWYQQALGQGPQFIFQYYEEEERQRGNFPDRFSGHQFPNYSSELNVNALLLGDSALYLCASSFRPNSYEQYFGPGTRLTVT.

This chain connects TRBV19 to TRBJ2-5; TRBD1 matches 9 bases. Germline-derived CDR1 and CDR2 are LNHDA and SQIVND (reference sequence). The CDR3 contains 16 residues. The trim removed 6 bases at V and 0 bases at J, leaving 8 bases unmatched. The CDR3: CASSMVGTGNQETQYF. In nucleotides, the CDR3 is TGTGCCAGTAGCATGGTCGGGACAGGGAACCAAGAGACCCAGTACTTC.

The CDR3: CSAPRGVSYTF. CDR3 in DNA: TGCAGTGCCCCTAGGGGCGTTAGCTACACCTTC. The chain links TRBV20-1 to TRBJ1-2; a weak D match, TRBD1 (5 bases). This CDR3 is 11 amino acids long. The V end lost 6 bases, the J end lost 9 bases, and 14 bases lay between the germline ends. Germline CDR1 is DFQATT and CDR2 is SNEGSKA (reference sequence).

This rearrangement joins TRBV6-5 to TRBJ2-1; 9 bases agree with TRBD2. V was clipped by 4 bases and J by 9 bases; unmatched bases: 10. The V gene's germline CDR1 is MNHEY and CDR2 SVGAGI. CDR3 length equals 15 residues. CDR3 nucleotides: TGTGCCAGCAGTTTCCTAGCGGGGAGGGTGGGTGAGCAGTTCTTC. It encodes CASSFLAGRVGEQFF.

CDR3 residues: CASSEWEISGSPLHF. CDR3 DNA sequence: TGTGCCAGCAGTGAATGGGAGATCTCCGGTTCACCCCTCCACTTT. The V and J genes are TRBV25-1 and TRBJ1-6; D is unresolved. Looked up from germline, CDR1 is MGHDK and CDR2 is SYGVNS. Trimming removed 1 base at V and 9 bases at J, with 13 bases between. The CDR3 totals 15 residues.

This clonotype was picked up many times. V usage is TRBV7-2 and J usage is TRBJ2-3; D is unresolved. V lost 1 base to trimming and J lost 0 bases, with 8 bases between them. In germline, CDR1 is SGHTA, CDR2 FQGNSA. This CDR3 comprises 15 residues. Here the CDR3 reads CASSLVAISTDTQYF. In nucleotides, the CDR3 is TGTGCCAGCAGCTTAGTGGCGATTAGCACAGATACGCAGTATTTT.

This clonotype came up a few times. J is TRBJ1-5 and V is TRBV7-9; D gene ambiguous. CDR1 is SEHNR and CDR2 is FQNEAQ in the germline V gene (reference sequence). This CDR3 spans 14 amino acids. V was cut by 2 bases and J by 1 base, with 6 bases left in between. DNA of the CDR3: TGTGCCAGCAGCTTATCGCGCAGCAATCAGCCCCAGCATTTT. It yields the protein CASSLSRSNQPQHF.

Only a few counts were recorded for this clonotype. This chain links TRBV20-1 with TRBJ2-4; D unresolved. The CDR3 length is 14 residues. Germline-derived CDR1 and CDR2 are DFQATT and SNEGSKA (reference sequence). V lost 4 bases and J lost 0, with 10 bases in between. DNA for the CDR3: TGCAGTGCTACCCCGCAGGTAGCCAAAAACATTCAGTACTTC. Translated: CSATPQVAKNIQYF.

This clonotype was picked up many times. The rearrangement joins TRBV5-1 to TRBJ2-3, with 7 bases aligning to TRBD1. Germline-derived CDR1 and CDR2 are SGHRS and YFSETQ. The CDR3 spans 15 residues. Trimming cost V 4 bases and J 1 base; bases outside gene matches: 6. CDR3 in amino acids: CASSVTGTGTDTQYF. CDR3 sequence (DNA): TGCGCCAGCAGCGTTACAGGGACAGGCACAGATACGCAGTATTTT. Supplemented by reference TRBV5-1 and TRBJ2-3, the full variable domain reads KAGVTQTPRYLIKTRGQQVTLSCSPISGHRSVSWYQQTPGQGLQFLFEYFSETQRNKGNFPGRFSGRQFSNSRSEMNVSTLELGDSALYLCASSVTGTGTDTQYFGPGTRLTVL.

The V call is TRBV6-1, the J call TRBJ2-7; D gene ambiguous. Trimming took off 7 bases at V and 2 bases at J, with 21 bases between the two ends. Per the germline V gene, CDR1 is MNHNS and CDR2 is SASEGT. The CDR3 length is 16 residues. Here the CDR3 DNA reads TGTGCCAGCAAATTGGTCATCCGAGACTCCGCCTACGAGCAGTACTTC. The encoded protein is CASKLVIRDSAYEQYF.

This clonotype has at least ten counts. The genes are TRBV7-9 and TRBJ1-2, with TRBD1 identical over 8 bases. V trimming: 5 bases; J trimming: 4 bases; junction bases outside the gene matches: 12. This CDR3 contains 16 residues. Germline CDR1 reads SEHNR; CDR2 reads FQNEAQ (reference sequence). The DNA for the CDR3 is TGTGCCAGCAGCCAACCTGCAGGGGGCCGGGCCTATGGCTACACCTTC. It translates to CASSQPAGGRAYGYTF.

This clonotype was observed a few times. The chain employs TRBV4-3 and TRBJ2-2; 10 bases are a match to TRBD2. CDR1 and CDR2 (germline): LGHNA, YSLEER. The length of the CDR3 is 16 residues. Unmatched junction bases numbered 6, after V lost 2 bases and J lost 6 bases. The CDR3 is CASSQSLAGAAGELFF. The CDR3 coding sequence is TGCGCCAGCAGCCAAAGTCTAGCGGGAGCGGCCGGGGAGCTGTTTTTT.

This clonotype was picked up a small number of times. The J gene is TRBJ2-3, the V gene TRBV29-1; D remains ambiguous. The CDR3 has 12 amino acids. Trimming left V 3 bases short and J 0 bases short, with 4 bases between. Looked up from germline, CDR1 is SQVTM and CDR2 is ANQGSEA. The CDR3 loop reads CSVDDSTDTQYF. CDR3 coding DNA: TGCAGCGTTGACGACAGCACAGATACGCAGTATTTT.

This chain links TRBV20-1 with TRBJ2-1, with 11 bases matching TRBD2. Germline values: CDR1 DFQATT, CDR2 SNEGSKA (reference sequence). V dropped 3 bases and J dropped 6; count of bases not matched to a gene: 4. The CDR3 covers 14 residues. CDR3 amino acids: CSARIAGGPNEQFF. The CDR3 nucleotides are TGCAGTGCTAGGATAGCGGGAGGGCCCAATGAGCAGTTCTTC.

V is TRBV30 and J is TRBJ2-2; either TRBD1 or TRBD2 may supply D (5 bases each). Germline CDR1 GTSNPN, CDR2 SVGIG (reference sequence). Trimming took off 4 bases at V and 0 bases at J, with 12 bases between the two ends. The CDR3 totals 15 residues. CDR3 DNA: TGTGCCTGGATTGGGACGAACGCGAACACCGGGGAGCTGTTTTTT. Translation: CAWIGTNANTGELFF.

This sequence joins TRBV24-1 and TRBJ2-2; 7 bases agree with TRBD2. With V trimmed by 2 bases and J by 5 bases, 1 base remained unmatched. Germline-derived CDR1 and CDR2 are KGHDR and SFDVKD. CDR3 length equals 14 residues. CDR3 loop: CATSDYSGTGELFF. CDR3 nucleotide sequence: TGTGCCACCAGTGATTATAGCGGGACCGGGGAGCTGTTTTTT.

The V gene is TRBV7-6, the J gene TRBJ1-1; tentative D call: TRBD1 (5 bases). V was shortened by 5 bases and J by 1 base, with 17 bases between the two germline ends. CDR1 SGHVS and CDR2 FNYEAQ come from the germline V gene. The CDR3 covers 16 residues. This chain's CDR3 is CASSTETGTGNTEAFF. CDR3 DNA: TGTGCCAGCAGCACGGAGACCGGGACGGGGAACACTGAAGCTTTCTTT.

The chain joins TRBV5-1 to TRBJ2-4; D gene ambiguous. The CDR3 has 15 residues. Germline V CDR1 and CDR2: SGHRS, YFSETQ. The germline V and J ends were trimmed by 0 bases and 0 bases, with 7 bases remaining between them. The CDR3 DNA follows: TGCGCCAGCAGCTTGGGGCCTGTAGCCAAAAACATTCAGTACTTC. Amino acid sequence: CASSLGPVAKNIQYF. The full variable domain, rest sourced from reference TRBV5-1 and TRBJ2-4, is KAGVTQTPRYLIKTRGQQVTLSCSPISGHRSVSWYQQTPGQGLQFLFEYFSETQRNKGNFPGRFSGRQFSNSRSEMNVSTLELGDSALYLCASSLGPVAKNIQYFGAGTRLSVL.

There are many counts of this clonotype. The chain couples TRBV28 to TRBJ2-1, with unresolved D. Germline CDR1 MDHEN, CDR2 SYDVKM. The V end lost 5 bases, the J end lost 4 bases, and 18 bases lay between the germline ends. There are 16 residues in the CDR3. CDR3 in DNA: TGTGCCAGCAGTCACGACGGACGCGGCAAATACAATGAGCAGTTCTTC. Amino acids: CASSHDGRGKYNEQFF.

CDR3 sequence: CASRGTRGRDQPQHF. CDR3 in DNA: TGTGCCAGCAGAGGTACCAGGGGGCGCGATCAGCCCCAGCATTTT. The genes are TRBV2 and TRBJ1-5; 8 bases fit TRBD1. Germline CDR1 is SNHLY and CDR2 is FYNNEI. The trim removed 6 bases at V and 5 bases at J, leaving 9 bases unmatched. The CDR3 has 15 residues.

The V gene is TRBV6-2 or TRBV6-3, the J gene TRBJ2-7; a weak D match, TRBD1 (6 bases). The V end lost 0 bases, the J end lost 2 bases, and 8 bases lay between the germline ends. CDR1 is MNHEY and CDR2 is SVGEGT in the germline V gene. This CDR3 is 14 amino acids long. CDR3 DNA: TGTGCCAGCAGTTACTCGCGACAGGCCTACGAGCAGTACGTC. Protein product: CASSYSRQAYEQYV.

This clonotype has a count of ten or more. This rearrangement joins TRBV28 to TRBJ1-1; D not certain. The CDR3 loop spans 13 amino acids. Germline CDR1 reads MDHEN; CDR2 reads SYDVKM. Trimming took 3 bases from V and 7 from J, leaving 12 bases between them. As DNA, the CDR3 is TGTGCCAGCAGTTTGCAACAGAACTATGAAGCTTTCTTT. Translating it yields CASSLQQNYEAFF.

The genes are TRBV29-1 and TRBJ1-3; TRBD1 is a possible D gene (6 bases). The CDR3 totals 12 residues. Germline values: CDR1 SQVTM, CDR2 ANQGSEA. Trimming cost V 4 bases and J 2 bases, with 6 bases left between them. The CDR3 protein is CSVGTAGNTIYF. As DNA, the CDR3 is TGCAGCGTTGGGACAGCTGGAAACACCATATATTTT.